This note documents a single T cell receptor (beta chain) sequence. This record belongs to a study of CD8+ T cells in alopecia areata. The germline gives CDR1 SGHDT, CDR2 YYEEEE. The CDR3 sequence is 15 residues long. Between the trimmed V and J ends, which lost 1 base and 1 base, there was a span of 11 bases. Documented treatment: oral pan-JAK inhibitor, 5-10 mg twice daily. Extraction and reverse transcription of RNA yielded cDNA as the sequencing template. Clones were read by immunoSEQ multiplex PCR, and TCRdb kept only the in-frame ones, dropping some. Of 79,000 or so clones listed, 60% to 70% were seen once; the top ten hold about a quarter.

The material sequenced was CD8+ T cells sorted from blood, taken at week 24, from a patient treated with tofacitinib. The V call is TRBV5-6, the J call TRBJ2-5; D gene unclear. This TCR derives from a human donor with alopecia areata. The CDR3 region has the DNA TGTGCCAGCAGCTTGCGAATGGAATTCCAAGAGACCCAGTACTTC. Its protein is CASSLRMEFQETQYF.